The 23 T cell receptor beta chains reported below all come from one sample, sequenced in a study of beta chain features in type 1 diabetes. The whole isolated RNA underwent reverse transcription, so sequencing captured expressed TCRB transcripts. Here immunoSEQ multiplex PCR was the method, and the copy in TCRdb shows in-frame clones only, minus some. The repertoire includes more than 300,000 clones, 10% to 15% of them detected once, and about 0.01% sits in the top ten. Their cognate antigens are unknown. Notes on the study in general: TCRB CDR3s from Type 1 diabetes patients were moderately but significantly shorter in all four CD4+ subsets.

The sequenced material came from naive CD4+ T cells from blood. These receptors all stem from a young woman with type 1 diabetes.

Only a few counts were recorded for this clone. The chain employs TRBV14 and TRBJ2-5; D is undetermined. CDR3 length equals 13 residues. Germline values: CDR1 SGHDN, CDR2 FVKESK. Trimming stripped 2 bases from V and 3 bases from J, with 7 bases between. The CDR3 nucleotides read TGTGCCAGCAGCCAAAGACACAAAGAGACCCAGTACTTC. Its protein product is CASSQRHKETQYF.

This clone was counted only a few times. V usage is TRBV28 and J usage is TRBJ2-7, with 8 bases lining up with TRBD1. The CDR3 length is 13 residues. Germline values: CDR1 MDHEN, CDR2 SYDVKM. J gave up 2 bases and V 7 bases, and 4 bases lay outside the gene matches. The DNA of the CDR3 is TGTGCCAGCATGACAGGGGTCGCCTACGAGCAGTACTTC. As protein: CASMTGVAYEQYF.

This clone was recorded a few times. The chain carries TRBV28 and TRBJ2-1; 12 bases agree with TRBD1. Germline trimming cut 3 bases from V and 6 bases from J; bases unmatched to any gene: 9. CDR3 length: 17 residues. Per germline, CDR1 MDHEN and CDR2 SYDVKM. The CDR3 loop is CASSLAAGTGGFNEQFF. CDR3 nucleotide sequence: TGTGCCAGCAGTTTGGCCGCCGGGACAGGGGGCTTCAATGAGCAGTTCTTC.

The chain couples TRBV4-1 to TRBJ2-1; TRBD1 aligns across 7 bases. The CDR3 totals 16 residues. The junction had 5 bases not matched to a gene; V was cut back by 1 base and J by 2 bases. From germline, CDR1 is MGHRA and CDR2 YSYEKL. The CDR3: CASSQAGTDPYNEQFF. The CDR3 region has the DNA TGCGCCAGCAGCCAAGCCGGGACAGACCCCTACAATGAGCAGTTCTTC.

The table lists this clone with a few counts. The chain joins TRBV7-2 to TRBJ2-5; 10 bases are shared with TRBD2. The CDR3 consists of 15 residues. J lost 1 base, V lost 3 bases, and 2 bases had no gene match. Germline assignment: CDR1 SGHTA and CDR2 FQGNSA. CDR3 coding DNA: TGTGCCAGCAGCTTCCAGCGGGGGGGCCAAGAGACCCAGTACTTC. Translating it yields CASSFQRGGQETQYF.

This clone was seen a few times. CDR3 residues: CASSQERVRTPPAGELFF. The CDR3 bases are TGTGCCAGCAGCCAAGAAAGGGTTAGGACACCCCCGGCCGGGGAGCTGTTTTTT. V and J are TRBV4-2 and TRBJ2-2; D is possibly TRBD1 (5 bases). The CDR3 covers 18 residues. Germline V gene lookup returns CDR1 LGHNA and CDR2 YNFKEQ. V was pared by 0 bases and J by 6 bases, with 20 bases between.

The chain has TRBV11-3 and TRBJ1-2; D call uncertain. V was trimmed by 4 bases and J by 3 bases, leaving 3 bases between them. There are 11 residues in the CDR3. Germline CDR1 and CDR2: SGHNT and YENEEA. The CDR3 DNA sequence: TGTGCCAGCAGCTCTCACTATGGCTACACCTTC. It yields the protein CASSSHYGYTF.

CDR3 coding DNA: TGTGCCACCCAACTGCAGCAGGGATGGTCCTACGAGCAGTACTTC. Encoded protein: CATQLQQGWSYEQYF. The V and J genes are TRBV6-5 and TRBJ2-7, with D perhaps TRBD1 (5 bases). Germline lookup yields CDR1 MNHEY and CDR2 SVGAGI. The CDR3 runs 15 residues. Trimming pared 10 bases from V and 1 base from J, leaving 20 bases between.

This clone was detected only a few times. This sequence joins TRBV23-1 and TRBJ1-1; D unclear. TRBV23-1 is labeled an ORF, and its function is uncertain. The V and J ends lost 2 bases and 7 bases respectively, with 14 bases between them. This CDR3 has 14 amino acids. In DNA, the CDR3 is TGCGCCAGCAGTCAACAACGACACGGCAGTGAAGCTTTCTTT. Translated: CASSQQRHGSEAFF.

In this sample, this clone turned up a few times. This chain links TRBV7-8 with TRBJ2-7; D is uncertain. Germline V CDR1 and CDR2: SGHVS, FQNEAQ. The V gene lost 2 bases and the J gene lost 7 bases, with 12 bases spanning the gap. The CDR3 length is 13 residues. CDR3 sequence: CASSLSITTEQYF. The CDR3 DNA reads TGTGCCAGCAGCTTAAGTATCACGACTGAGCAGTACTTC.

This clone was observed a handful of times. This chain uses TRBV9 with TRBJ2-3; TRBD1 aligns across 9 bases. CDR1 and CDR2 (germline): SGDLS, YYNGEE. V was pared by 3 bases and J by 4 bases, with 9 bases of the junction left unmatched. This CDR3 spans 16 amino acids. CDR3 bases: TGTGCCAGCAGCGCCTTAGGGGGACAGGGCTCAGATACGCAGTATTTT. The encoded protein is CASSALGGQGSDTQYF. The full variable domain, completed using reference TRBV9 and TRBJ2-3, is DSGVTQTPKHLITATGQRVTLRCSPRSGDLSVYWYQQSLDQGLQFLIQYYNGEERAKGNILERFSAQQFPDLHSELNLSSLELGDSALYFCASSALGGQGSDTQYFGPGTRLTVL.

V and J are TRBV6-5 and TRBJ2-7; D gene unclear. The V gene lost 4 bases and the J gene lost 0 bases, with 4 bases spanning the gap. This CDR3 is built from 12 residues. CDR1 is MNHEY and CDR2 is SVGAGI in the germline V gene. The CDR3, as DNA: TGTGCCAGCAGTTCCAACTCCTACGAGCAGTACTTC. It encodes CASSSNSYEQYF.

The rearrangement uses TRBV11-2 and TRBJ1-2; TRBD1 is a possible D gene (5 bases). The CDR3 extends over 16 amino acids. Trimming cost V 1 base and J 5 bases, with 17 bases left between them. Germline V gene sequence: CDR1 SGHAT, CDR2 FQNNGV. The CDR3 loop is CASSLGRAPPSYGYTF. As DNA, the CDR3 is TGTGCCAGCAGCTTAGGCAGGGCCCCACCGTCTTATGGCTACACCTTC.

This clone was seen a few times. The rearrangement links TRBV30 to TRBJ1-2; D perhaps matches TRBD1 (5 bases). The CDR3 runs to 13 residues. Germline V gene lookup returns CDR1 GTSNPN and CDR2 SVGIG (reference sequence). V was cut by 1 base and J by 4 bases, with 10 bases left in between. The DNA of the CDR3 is TGTGCCTGGAGTGCGGGGGTGGCCTATGGCTACACCTTC. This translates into CAWSAGVAYGYTF.

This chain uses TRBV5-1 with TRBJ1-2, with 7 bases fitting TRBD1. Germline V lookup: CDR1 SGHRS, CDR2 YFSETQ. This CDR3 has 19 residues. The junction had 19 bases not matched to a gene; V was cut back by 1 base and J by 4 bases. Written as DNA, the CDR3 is TGCGCCAGCAGCTTGTCAATGACAGGGTATAGTTCGGGACGCTATGGCTACACCTTC. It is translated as CASSLSMTGYSSGRYGYTF.

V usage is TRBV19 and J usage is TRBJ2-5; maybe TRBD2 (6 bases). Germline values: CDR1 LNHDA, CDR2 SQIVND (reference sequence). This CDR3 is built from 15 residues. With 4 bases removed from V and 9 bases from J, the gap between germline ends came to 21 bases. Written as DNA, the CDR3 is TGTGCCAGTAGTACCCCCGGGGGTGGGCCGGGGGCCCAGTACTTC. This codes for CASSTPGGGPGAQYF.

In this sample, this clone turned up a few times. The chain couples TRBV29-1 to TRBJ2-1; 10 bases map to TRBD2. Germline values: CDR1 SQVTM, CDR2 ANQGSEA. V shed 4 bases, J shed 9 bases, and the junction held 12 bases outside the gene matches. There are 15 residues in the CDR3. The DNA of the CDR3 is TGCAGCGTTGTAAGTCCTAGCGGGAGCCCGGGTGAGCAGTTCTTC. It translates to CSVVSPSGSPGEQFF.

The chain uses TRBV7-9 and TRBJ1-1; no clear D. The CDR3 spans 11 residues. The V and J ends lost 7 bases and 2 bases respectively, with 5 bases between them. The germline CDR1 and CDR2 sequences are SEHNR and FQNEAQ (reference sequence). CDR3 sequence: CASTSNTEAFF. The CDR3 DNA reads TGTGCCAGCACCTCCAACACTGAAGCTTTCTTT.

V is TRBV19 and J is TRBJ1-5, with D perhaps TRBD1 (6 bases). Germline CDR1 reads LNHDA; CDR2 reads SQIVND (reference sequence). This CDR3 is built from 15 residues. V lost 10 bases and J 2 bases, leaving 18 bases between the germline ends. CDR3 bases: TGTGCCACCCACAGGGTAGGGTCGGGCAATCAGCCCCAGCATTTT. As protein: CATHRVGSGNQPQHF.

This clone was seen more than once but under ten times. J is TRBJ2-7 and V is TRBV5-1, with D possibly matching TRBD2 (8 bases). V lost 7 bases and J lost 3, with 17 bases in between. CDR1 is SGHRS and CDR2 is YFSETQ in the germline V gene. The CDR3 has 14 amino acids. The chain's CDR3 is CASSGRGLHYEQYF. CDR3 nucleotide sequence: TGCGCCAGCTCCGGGAGGGGGCTGCACTACGAGCAGTACTTC.

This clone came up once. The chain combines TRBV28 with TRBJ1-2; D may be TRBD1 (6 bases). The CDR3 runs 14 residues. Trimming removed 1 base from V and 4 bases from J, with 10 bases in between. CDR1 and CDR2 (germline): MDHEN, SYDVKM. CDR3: CASSLFTGRYGYTF. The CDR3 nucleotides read TGTGCCAGCAGTTTATTCACAGGGCGCTATGGCTACACCTTC.

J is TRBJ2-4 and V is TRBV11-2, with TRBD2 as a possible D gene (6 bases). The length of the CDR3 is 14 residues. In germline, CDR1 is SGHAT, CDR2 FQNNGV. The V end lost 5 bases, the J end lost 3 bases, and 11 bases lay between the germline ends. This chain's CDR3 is CASSPLRGKNIQYF. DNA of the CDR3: TGTGCCAGCAGCCCACTGCGGGGCAAAAACATTCAGTACTTC.

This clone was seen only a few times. The CDR3 here is CSVAFRGTGQPQHF. The CDR3 nucleotides are TGCAGCGTTGCTTTCAGGGGTACAGGCCAGCCCCAGCATTTT. The rearrangement uses TRBV29-1 and TRBJ1-5; tentatively, D is TRBD1 (6 bases). Trimming removed 4 bases from V and 7 bases from J, with 17 bases in between. CDR3 size: 14 residues. Germline-derived CDR1 and CDR2 are SQVTM and ANQGSEA. Filled out from reference TRBV29-1 and TRBJ1-5, the complete variable domain reads SAVISQKPSRDICQRGTSLTIQCQVDSQVTMMFWYRQQPGQSLTLIATANQGSEATYESGFVIDKFPISRPNLTFSTLTVSNMSPEDSSIYLCSVAFRGTGQPQHFGDGTRLSIL.